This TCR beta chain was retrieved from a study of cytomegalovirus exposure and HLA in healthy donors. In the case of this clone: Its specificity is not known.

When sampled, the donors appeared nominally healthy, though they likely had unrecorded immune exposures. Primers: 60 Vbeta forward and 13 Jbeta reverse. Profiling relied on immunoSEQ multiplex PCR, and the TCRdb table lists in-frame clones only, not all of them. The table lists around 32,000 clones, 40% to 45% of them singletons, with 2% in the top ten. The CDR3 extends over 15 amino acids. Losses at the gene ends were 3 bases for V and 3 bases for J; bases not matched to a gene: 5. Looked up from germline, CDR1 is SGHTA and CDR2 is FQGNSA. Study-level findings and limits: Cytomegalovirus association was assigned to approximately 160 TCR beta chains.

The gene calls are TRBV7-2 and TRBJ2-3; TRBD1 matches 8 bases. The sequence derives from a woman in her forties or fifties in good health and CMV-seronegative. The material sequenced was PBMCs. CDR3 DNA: TGTGCCAGCAGCTTCGGGACAGGAGGGACAGATACGCAGTATTTT. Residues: CASSFGTGGTDTQYF.